The 18 T cell receptor beta chains presented below share a single source sample, sequenced in a study of blood T cell repertoires in COVID-19. TCRdb's table, derived via immunoSEQ multiplex PCR, lists solely in-frame clones and lacks some. The table lists roughly 280,000 clones, about 88% of them singletons. Sequenced sample: peripheral blood. These receptors all stem from a man aged 30-40 years with active or convalescent COVID-19.

Regarding this clone: This sample also contains other DNA sequences that code for the same CDR3. The V call is TRBV6-5, the J call TRBJ2-1, with 9 bases lining up with TRBD2. Losses at the gene ends were 5 bases for V and 2 bases for J; bases not matched to a gene: 4. The CDR3 has 15 residues. Germline assignment: CDR1 MNHEY and CDR2 SVGAGI. This CDR3 reads CASSQTSGAYNEQFF. DNA of the CDR3: TGTGCCAGCAGTCAGACTAGCGGAGCCTACAATGAGCAGTTCTTC.

V and J are TRBV20-1 and TRBJ1-2; the match to TRBD1 covers 7 bases. V shed 4 bases and J 10 bases; nucleotides not matched to a gene: 6. This CDR3 comprises 11 residues. Germline V lookup: CDR1 DFQATT, CDR2 SNEGSKA (reference sequence). The CDR3 region has the DNA TGCAGTGCTAATGACAGGGAGGTCTACACCTTC. It specifies CSANDREVYTF.

In its sample, this clone was seen once. The rearrangement uses TRBV11-2 and TRBJ2-7; 9 nucleotides match TRBD2. Germline V gene sequence: CDR1 SGHAT, CDR2 FQNNGV. The V segment lost 4 bases and the J segment 1 base; nucleotides outside the gene matches: 8. The CDR3 runs 16 residues. CDR3 protein: CASSSRGLAGSYEQYF. As DNA, the CDR3 is TGTGCCAGCAGCTCCCGCGGGCTAGCGGGGTCCTACGAGCAGTACTTC.

This clone has a handful of counts. J is TRBJ1-3 and V is TRBV19; D might be TRBD1 (5 bases). From germline, CDR1 is LNHDA and CDR2 SQIVND (reference sequence). CDR3 length equals 17 residues. Trimming cost V 5 bases and J 0 bases, with 17 bases left between them. CDR3 in amino acids: CASSQRPEGPSGNTIYF. The CDR3 nucleotides read TGTGCCAGTAGTCAACGTCCGGAGGGACCCTCTGGAAACACCATATATTTT.

This rearrangement joins TRBV5-6 to TRBJ2-7; TRBD1 matches at 11 bases. This CDR3 contains 15 residues. The germline V gene encodes CDR1 SGHDT and CDR2 YYEEEE. V shed 2 bases, J shed 6 bases, and the junction held 7 bases outside the gene matches. Written as DNA, the CDR3 is TGTGCCAGCAGCTTAGTTGGGACAGGGGGAGCCGAGCAGTACTTC. Protein: CASSLVGTGGAEQYF. The entire variable domain, with the rest obtained from reference TRBV5-6 and TRBJ2-7, is as follows: DAGVTQSPTHLIKTRGQQVTLRCSPKSGHDTVSWYQQALGQGPQFIFQYYEEEERQRGNFPDRFSGHQFPNYSSELNVNALLLGDSALYLCASSLVGTGGAEQYFGPGTRLTVT.

The chain recombines TRBV7-8 with TRBJ1-2; 8 bases line up with TRBD1. CDR1 is SGHVS and CDR2 is FQNEAQ in the germline V gene. The CDR3 runs 16 residues. Trimming at V came to 3 bases and at J to 6 bases, leaving 12 bases not matched to a gene. In nucleotides, the CDR3 is TGTGCCAGCAGCTTGAGAAGCAGGGGGCAAGTAGATGGCTACACCTTC. Translating it yields CASSLRSRGQVDGYTF.

The chain uses TRBV7-2 and TRBJ1-2; 7 positions agree with TRBD1. V was pared by 5 bases and J by 8 bases, with 5 bases of the junction left unmatched. There are 12 residues in the CDR3. Looked up from germline, CDR1 is SGHTA and CDR2 is FQGNSA. CDR3 residues: CASSLTGSGYTF. The CDR3 DNA sequence: TGTGCCAGCAGCCTGACAGGGTCCGGCTACACCTTC.

V and J are TRBV24-1 and TRBJ2-5; TRBD1 matches at 7 bases. Germline V gives CDR1 KGHDR, CDR2 SFDVKD. V lost 4 bases, J lost 2 bases, and 15 bases stayed unmatched. The CDR3 loop spans 18 amino acids. CDR3 bases: TGTGCCACCAGTGAACCTTATTACTCGACAGGGCGGCAAGAGACCCAGTACTTC. It specifies CATSEPYYSTGRQETQYF.

The V call is TRBV7-9, the J call TRBJ1-6; weak D call: TRBD1 (6 bases). From germline, CDR1 is SEHNR and CDR2 FQNEAQ (reference sequence). The V and J ends lost 1 base and 9 bases respectively, with 13 bases between them. The CDR3 extends over 15 amino acids. The CDR3 sequence is CASSLEQGMGSPLHF. Written as DNA, the CDR3 is TGTGCCAGCAGCTTAGAACAGGGTATGGGTTCACCCCTCCACTTT. Variable domain in full (rest from reference TRBV7-9 and TRBJ1-6): DTGVSQNPRHKITKRGQNVTFRCDPISEHNRLYWYRQTLGQGPEFLTYFQNEAQLEKSRLLSDRFSAERPKGSFSTLEIQRTEQGDSAMYLCASSLEQGMGSPLHFGNGTRLTVT.

The CDR3 region is CASSFGTGTGDSPLHF. The CDR3 DNA sequence: TGCGCCAGCAGCTTTGGAACCGGGACAGGGGATTCACCCCTCCACTTT. This chain joins TRBV5-1 and TRBJ1-6; 10 bases map to TRBD1. The CDR3 spans 16 residues. The trim removed 2 bases at V and 8 bases at J, leaving 7 bases unmatched. From germline, CDR1 is SGHRS and CDR2 YFSETQ.

The rearrangement links TRBV19 to TRBJ1-4; possibly TRBD1 for D (5 bases). Trimming removed 6 bases at V and 6 bases at J, with 23 bases between. Germline CDR1 reads LNHDA; CDR2 reads SQIVND (reference sequence). CDR3 size: 17 residues. The CDR3 DNA reads TGTGCCAGTAGCCAAATGACCAGGGTTCGGCTTCATGAAAAACTGTTTTTT. Amino acids: CASSQMTRVRLHEKLFF.

The chain employs TRBV6-6 and TRBJ1-5; D unresolved. CDR1 and CDR2 from the germline V gene are MNHNY and SVGAGI (reference sequence). The CDR3 has 15 amino acids. V lost 0 bases to trimming and J lost 1 base, with 7 bases between them. The CDR3 nucleotides read TGTGCCAGCAGTTACTCCGGGGAAAGCAATCAGCCCCAGCATTTT. This sequence encodes CASSYSGESNQPQHF.

Points on this clone: Other DNA variants within this sample encode the same CDR3. The genes are TRBV11-2 and TRBJ2-7; D is ambiguous. Germline V lookup: CDR1 SGHAT, CDR2 FQNNGV. This CDR3 is 12 amino acids long. Trimming stripped 1 base from V and 3 bases from J, with 4 bases between. The DNA of the CDR3 is TGTGCCAGCAGCTTAGCCGGCTACGAGCAGTACTTC. Residues: CASSLAGYEQYF.

This clone was observed a single time. V and J are TRBV10-3 and TRBJ1-2; D not certain. V lost 8 bases and J lost 4, with 14 bases in between. Germline-derived CDR1 and CDR2 are ENHRY and SYGVKD. CDR3 length equals 13 residues. The CDR3 is CAIGSELGYGYTF. The CDR3 DNA reads TGTGCCATCGGTTCGGAACTAGGCTATGGCTACACCTTC.

The chain has TRBV11-2 and TRBJ2-7; TRBD2 is a possible D gene (6 bases). The length of the CDR3 is 12 residues. In germline, CDR1 is SGHAT, CDR2 FQNNGV. Trimming removed 1 base from V and 6 bases from J, with 7 bases in between. CDR3: CASSLGGGEQYF. The CDR3 DNA sequence: TGTGCCAGCAGCTTAGGGGGAGGCGAGCAGTACTTC.

CDR3 bases: TGTGCCAGCAGCTTAGCAGGGGACAGGGAAAGTAACGAAGCTTTCTTT. Encoded protein: CASSLAGDRESNEAFF. This chain links TRBV7-9 with TRBJ1-1, with TRBD1 matching 9 bases. With V trimmed by 0 bases and J by 8 bases, 10 bases remained unmatched. CDR3 length: 16 residues. From germline, CDR1 is SEHNR and CDR2 FQNEAQ (reference sequence).

By share, this clone counts as medium-sized (0.01 to 0.1%). V usage is TRBV11-2 and J usage is TRBJ2-2; no clear D. Trimming cost V 2 bases and J 9 bases, with 22 bases left between them. Germline V gives CDR1 SGHAT, CDR2 FQNNGV. CDR3 size: 17 residues. The CDR3 DNA sequence: TGTGCCAGCAGCTTATTCGTATCATATCGGCTTAGCCGGGAGCTGTTTTTT. Amino acids: CASSLFVSYRLSRELFF. The full variable domain, with the rest looked up from reference TRBV11-2 and TRBJ2-2, is EAGVAQSPRYKIIEKRQSVAFWCNPISGHATLYWYQQILGQGPKLLIQFQNNGVVDDSQLPKDRFSAERLKGVDSTLKIQPAKLEDSAVYLCASSLFVSYRLSRELFFGEGSRLTVL.

The V and J genes are TRBV5-1 and TRBJ2-3; the D is unclear. Germline loops: CDR1 SGHRS, CDR2 YFSETQ. V shed 4 bases and J shed 1 base, with 13 bases lying between them. The CDR3 extends over 15 amino acids. CDR3 sequence (DNA): TGCGCCAGCAGCCGCACCGCAGGTGGCACAGATACGCAGTATTTT. Protein: CASSRTAGGTDTQYF.